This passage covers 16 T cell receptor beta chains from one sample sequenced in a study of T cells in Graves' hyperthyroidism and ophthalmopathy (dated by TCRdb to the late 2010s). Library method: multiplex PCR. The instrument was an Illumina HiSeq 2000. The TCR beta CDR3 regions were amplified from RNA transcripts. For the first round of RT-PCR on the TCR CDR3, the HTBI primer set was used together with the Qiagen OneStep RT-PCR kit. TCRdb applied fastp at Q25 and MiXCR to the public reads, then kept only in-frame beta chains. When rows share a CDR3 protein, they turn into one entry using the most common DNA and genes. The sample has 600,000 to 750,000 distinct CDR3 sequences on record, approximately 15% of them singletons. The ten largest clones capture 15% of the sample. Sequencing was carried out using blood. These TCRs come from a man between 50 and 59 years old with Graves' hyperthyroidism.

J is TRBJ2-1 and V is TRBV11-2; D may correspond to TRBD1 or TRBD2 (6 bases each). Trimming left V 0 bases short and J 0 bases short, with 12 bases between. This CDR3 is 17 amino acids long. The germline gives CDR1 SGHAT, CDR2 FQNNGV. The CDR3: CASSLDRGGSSYNEQFF. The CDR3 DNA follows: TGTGCCAGCAGCTTAGATCGAGGGGGGAGCTCCTACAATGAGCAGTTCTTC. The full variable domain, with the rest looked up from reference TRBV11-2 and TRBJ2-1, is EAGVAQSPRYKIIEKRQSVAFWCNPISGHATLYWYQQILGQGPKLLIQFQNNGVVDDSQLPKDRFSAERLKGVDSTLKIQPAKLEDSAVYLCASSLDRGGSSYNEQFFGPGTRLTVL.

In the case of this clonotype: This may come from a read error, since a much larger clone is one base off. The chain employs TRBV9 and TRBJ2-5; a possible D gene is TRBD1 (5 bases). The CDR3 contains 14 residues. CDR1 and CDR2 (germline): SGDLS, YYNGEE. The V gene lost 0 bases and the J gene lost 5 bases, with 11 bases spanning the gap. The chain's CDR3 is CASSVAIGAETQYF. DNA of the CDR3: TGTGCCAGCAGCGTAGCGATTGGGGCGGAGACCCAGTACTTC.

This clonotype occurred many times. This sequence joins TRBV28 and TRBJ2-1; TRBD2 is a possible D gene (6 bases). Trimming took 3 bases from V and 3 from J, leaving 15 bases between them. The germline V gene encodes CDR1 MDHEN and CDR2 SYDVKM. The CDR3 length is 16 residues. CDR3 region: CASSFNRGNFYNEQFF. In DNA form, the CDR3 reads TGTGCCAGCAGTTTTAATCGCGGGAATTTCTACAATGAGCAGTTCTTC.

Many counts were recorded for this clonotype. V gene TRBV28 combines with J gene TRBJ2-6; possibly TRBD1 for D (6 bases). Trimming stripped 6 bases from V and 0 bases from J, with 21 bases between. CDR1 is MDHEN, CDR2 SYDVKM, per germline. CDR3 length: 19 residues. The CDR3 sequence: CASSPPQGHYRSGANVLTF. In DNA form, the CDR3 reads TGTGCCAGCAGCCCCCCCCAGGGACACTACCGCTCTGGGGCCAACGTCCTGACTTTC.

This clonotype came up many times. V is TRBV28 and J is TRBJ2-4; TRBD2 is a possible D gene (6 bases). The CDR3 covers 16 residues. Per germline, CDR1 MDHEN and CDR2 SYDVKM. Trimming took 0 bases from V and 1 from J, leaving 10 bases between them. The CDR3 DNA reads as TGTGCCAGCAGTTTATGGGGAGGAGCGGCCAAAAACATTCAGTACTTC. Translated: CASSLWGGAAKNIQYF.

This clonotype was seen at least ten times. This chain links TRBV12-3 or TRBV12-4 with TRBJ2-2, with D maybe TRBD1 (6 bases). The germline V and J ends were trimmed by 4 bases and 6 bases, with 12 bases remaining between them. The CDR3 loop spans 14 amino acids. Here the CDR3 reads CASSSDRLSGELFF. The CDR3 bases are TGTGCCAGCAGTTCGGACAGACTCTCCGGGGAGCTGTTTTTT.

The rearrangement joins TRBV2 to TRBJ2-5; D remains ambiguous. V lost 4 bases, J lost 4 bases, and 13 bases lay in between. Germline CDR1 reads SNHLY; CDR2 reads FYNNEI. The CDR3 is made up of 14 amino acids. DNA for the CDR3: TGTGCCAGCAGTGCCCGCGGAGCCCCAGAGACCCAGTACTTC. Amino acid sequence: CASSARGAPETQYF.

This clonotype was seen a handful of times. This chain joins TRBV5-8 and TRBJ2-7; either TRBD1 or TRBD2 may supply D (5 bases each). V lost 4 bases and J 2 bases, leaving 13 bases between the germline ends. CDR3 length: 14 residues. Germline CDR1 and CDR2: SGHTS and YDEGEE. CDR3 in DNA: TGTGCCAGCAGCCCCGGGACGTTCACCTACGAGCAGTACTTC. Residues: CASSPGTFTYEQYF.

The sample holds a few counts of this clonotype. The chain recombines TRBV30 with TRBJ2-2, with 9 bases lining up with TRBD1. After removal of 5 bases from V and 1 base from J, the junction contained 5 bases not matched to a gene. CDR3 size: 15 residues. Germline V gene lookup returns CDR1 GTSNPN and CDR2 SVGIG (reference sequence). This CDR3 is CAWFSGQGNTGELFF. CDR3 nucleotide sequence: TGTGCCTGGTTCTCGGGACAGGGGAACACCGGGGAGCTGTTTTTT.

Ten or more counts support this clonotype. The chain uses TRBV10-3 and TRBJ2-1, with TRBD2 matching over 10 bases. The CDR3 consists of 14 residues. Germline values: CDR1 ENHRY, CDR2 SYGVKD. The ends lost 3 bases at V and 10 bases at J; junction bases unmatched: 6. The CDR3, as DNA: TGTGCCATCAGTGACGCTAGCGGGAGTTACGAGCAGTTCTTC. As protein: CAISDASGSYEQFF.

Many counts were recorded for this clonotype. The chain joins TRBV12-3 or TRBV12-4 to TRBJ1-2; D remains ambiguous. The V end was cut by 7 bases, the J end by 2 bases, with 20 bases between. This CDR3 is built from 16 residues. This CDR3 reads CASTRLIGLLNYGYTF. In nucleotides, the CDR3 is TGTGCCAGCACCCGCCTAATCGGACTTTTAAACTATGGCTACACCTTC.

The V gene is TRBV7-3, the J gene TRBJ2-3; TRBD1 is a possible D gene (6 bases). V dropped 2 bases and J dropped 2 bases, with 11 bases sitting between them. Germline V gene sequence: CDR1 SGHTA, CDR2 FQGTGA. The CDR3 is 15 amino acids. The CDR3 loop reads CASSLQGSNTDTQYF. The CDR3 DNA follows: TGTGCCAGCAGCTTACAGGGGTCTAACACAGATACGCAGTATTTT.

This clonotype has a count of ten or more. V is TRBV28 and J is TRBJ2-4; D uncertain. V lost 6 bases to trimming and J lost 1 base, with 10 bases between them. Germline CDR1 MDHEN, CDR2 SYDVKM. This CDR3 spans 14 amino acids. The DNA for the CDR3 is TGTGCCAGCAGCCCGAATCGGGCCAAAAACATTCAGTACTTC. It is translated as CASSPNRAKNIQYF.

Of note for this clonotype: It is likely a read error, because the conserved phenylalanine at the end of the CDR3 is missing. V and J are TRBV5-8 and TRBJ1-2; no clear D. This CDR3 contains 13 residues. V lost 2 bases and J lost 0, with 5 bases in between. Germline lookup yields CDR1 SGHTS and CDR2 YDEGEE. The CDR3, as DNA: TGTGCCAGCAGCTTCGGAGCTAACTATGGCTACACCATC. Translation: CASSFGANYGYTI.

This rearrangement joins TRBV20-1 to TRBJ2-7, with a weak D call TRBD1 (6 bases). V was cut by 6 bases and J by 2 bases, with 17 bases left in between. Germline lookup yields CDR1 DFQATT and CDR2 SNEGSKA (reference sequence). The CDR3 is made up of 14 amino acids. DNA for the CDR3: TGCAGTGCAAAGGTCCCGGACAGCGCCTACGAGCAGTACTTC. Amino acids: CSAKVPDSAYEQYF.

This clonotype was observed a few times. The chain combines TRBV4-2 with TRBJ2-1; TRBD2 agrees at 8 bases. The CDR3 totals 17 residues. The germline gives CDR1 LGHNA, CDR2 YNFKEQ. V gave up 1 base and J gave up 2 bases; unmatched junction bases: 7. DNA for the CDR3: TGTGCCAGCAGCCAAGTCGGGAGTAGCGGGGCCTACAATGAGCAGTTCTTC. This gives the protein CASSQVGSSGAYNEQFF.